The source of this TCR beta chain is a study of tumor-infiltrating lymphocytes in primary liver carcinoma. Study background: All patients had surgically resected primary liver carcinoma. Patients comprised men and women whose ages fell between 30 and 69 years.

General study findings and limits: In the absence of sorting, bulk samples left CD4+ and CD8+ repertoires uncompared.

Extraction also yielded germline DNA, while blood RNA was obtained from unsorted whole blood. The patients, who had chronic HBV infection, were treatment-naive (untreated). Trimming left V 6 bases short and J 8 bases short, with 14 bases between. The CDR3 totals 12 residues. As to this clonotype: The antigen remains undetermined. A read error is possible here, since a much larger clone lies one base away.

cDNA specific to TCR beta was made from about 0.45 ug of total RNA, with a constant-region primer employed for priming. Slightly modified ARM-PCR with three nested multiplex PCR rounds yielded TCR beta libraries. Each of the first two PCR rounds ran roughly 9 cycles with TRBV1-TRBV30 forward and C-beta reverse primers. Via MiXCR, TCRdb re-called the multiplex PCR reads, giving one row per CDR3 protein. The sample records fewer than 400,000 distinct CDR3 sequences, roughly two thirds being singletons. Specimen: peripheral blood. The clonotype originates from a man aged 40-49 years with primary liver carcinoma and hepatitis B virus infection. The chain recombines TRBV12-3 or TRBV12-4 with TRBJ2-7; unclear D gene. The CDR3 DNA reads as TGTGCCAGCAGCCTTGGACGATCGCAGCAGTACTTC. The encoded protein is CASSLGRSQQYF.